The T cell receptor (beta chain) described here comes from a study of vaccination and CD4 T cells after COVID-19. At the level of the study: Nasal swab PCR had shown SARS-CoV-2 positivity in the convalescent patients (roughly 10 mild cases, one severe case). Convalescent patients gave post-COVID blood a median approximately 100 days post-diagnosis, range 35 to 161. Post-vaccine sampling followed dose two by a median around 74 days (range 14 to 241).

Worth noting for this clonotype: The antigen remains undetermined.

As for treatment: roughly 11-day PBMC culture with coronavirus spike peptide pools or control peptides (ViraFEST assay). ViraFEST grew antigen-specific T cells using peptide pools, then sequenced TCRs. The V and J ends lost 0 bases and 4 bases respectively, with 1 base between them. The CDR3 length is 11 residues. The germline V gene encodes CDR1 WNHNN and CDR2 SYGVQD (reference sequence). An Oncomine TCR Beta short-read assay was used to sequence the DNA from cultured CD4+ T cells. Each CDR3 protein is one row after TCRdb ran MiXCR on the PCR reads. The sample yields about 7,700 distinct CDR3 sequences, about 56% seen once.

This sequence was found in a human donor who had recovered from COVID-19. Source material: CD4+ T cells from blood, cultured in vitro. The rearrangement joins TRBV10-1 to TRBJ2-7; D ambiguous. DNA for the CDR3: TGCGCCAGCAGTGAGTCTTACGAGCAGTACTTC. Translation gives CASSESYEQYF.